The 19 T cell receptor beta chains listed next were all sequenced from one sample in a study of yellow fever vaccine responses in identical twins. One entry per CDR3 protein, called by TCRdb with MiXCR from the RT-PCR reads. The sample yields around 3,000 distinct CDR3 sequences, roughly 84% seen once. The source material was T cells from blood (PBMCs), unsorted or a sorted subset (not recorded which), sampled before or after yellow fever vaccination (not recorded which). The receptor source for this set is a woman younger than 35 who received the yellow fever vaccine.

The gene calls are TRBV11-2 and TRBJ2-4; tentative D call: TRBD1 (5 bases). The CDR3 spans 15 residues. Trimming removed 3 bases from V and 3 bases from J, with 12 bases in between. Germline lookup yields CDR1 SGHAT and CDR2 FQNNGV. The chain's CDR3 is CASSFTRDNKNIQYF. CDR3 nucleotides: TGTGCCAGCAGCTTCACCAGGGATAACAAAAACATTCAGTACTTC.

CDR3 sequence reads: CASTSGLVSTDTQYF. The CDR3 DNA reads TGTGCCAGTACCTCCGGACTCGTGAGCACAGATACGCAGTATTTT. The chain combines TRBV19 with TRBJ2-3; D may be TRBD2 (5 bases). Germline values: CDR1 LNHDA, CDR2 SQIVND (reference sequence). Trimming stripped 7 bases from V and 0 bases from J, with 14 bases between. This CDR3 has 15 amino acids.

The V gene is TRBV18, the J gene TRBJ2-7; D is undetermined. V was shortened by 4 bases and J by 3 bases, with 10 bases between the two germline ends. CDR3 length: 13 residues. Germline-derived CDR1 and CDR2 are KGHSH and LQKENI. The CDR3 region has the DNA TGTGCCAGCTCACTTGGACGGCACTACGAGCAGTACTTC. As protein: CASSLGRHYEQYF.

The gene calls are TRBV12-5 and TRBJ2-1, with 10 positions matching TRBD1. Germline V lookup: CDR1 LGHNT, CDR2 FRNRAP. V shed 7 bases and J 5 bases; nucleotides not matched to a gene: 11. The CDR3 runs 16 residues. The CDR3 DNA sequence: TGTGCTAGTGCCCCGGTCGGGACAGGGGTCCACAATGAGCAGTTCTTC. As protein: CASAPVGTGVHNEQFF.

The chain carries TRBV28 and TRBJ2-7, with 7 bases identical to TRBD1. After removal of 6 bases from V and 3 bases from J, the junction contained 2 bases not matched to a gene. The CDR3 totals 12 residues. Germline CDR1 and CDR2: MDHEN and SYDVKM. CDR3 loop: CASRGQIYEQYF. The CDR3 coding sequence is TGTGCCAGCAGGGGACAGATCTACGAGCAGTACTTC.

DNA for the CDR3: TGTGCCAGCAGCCCGACAGATAGCACAGATACGCAGTATTTT. Protein: CASSPTDSTDTQYF. This rearrangement joins TRBV11-3 to TRBJ2-3; maybe TRBD1 (5 bases). Trimming took 5 bases from V and 0 from J, leaving 9 bases between them. The V gene's germline CDR1 is SGHNT and CDR2 YENEEA. The CDR3 length is 14 residues.

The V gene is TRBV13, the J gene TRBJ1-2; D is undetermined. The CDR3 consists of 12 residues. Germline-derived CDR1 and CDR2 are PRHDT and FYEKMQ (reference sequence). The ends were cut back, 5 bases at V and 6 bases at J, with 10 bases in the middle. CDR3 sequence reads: CASSPSANGYTF. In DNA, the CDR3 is TGTGCCAGCAGCCCATCGGCCAATGGCTACACCTTC.

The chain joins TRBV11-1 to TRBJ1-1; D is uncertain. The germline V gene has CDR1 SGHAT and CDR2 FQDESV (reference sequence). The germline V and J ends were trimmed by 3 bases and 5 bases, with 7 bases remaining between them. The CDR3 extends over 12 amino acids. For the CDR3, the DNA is TGTGCCAGCAGCTTTAAAGGAACTGAAGCTTTCTTT. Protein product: CASSFKGTEAFF.

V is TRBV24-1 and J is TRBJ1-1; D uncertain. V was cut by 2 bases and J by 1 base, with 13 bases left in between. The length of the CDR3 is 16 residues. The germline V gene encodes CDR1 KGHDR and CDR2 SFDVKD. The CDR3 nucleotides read TGTGCCACCAGTGATTCGCAAACCGGCGGGAACACTGAAGCTTTCTTT. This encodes CATSDSQTGGNTEAFF.

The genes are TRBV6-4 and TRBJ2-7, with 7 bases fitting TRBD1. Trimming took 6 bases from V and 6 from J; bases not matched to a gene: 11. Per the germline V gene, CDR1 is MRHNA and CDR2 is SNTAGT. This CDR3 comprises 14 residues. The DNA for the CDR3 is TGTGCCAGCAGCGCCGGGACAGCGTCCAGCGAGCAGTACTTC. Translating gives CASSAGTASSEQYF.

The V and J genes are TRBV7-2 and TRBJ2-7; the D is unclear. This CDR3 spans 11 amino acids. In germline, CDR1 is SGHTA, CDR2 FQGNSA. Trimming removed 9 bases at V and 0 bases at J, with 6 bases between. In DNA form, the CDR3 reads TGTGCCAGTGGCCCCTCCTACGAGCAGTACTTC. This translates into CASGPSYEQYF. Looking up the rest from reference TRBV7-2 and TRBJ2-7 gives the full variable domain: GAGVSQSPSNKVTEKGKDVELRCDPISGHTALYWYRQSLGQGLEFLIYFQGNSAPDKSGLPSDRFSAERTGGSVSTLTIQRTQQEDSAVYLCASGPSYEQYFGPGTRLTVT.

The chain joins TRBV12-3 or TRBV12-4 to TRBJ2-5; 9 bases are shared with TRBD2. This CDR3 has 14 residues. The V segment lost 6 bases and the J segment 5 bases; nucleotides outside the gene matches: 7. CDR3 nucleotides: TGTGCCAGCAGCCGGACTAGCGAGGCGGAGACCCAGTACTTC. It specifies CASSRTSEAETQYF.

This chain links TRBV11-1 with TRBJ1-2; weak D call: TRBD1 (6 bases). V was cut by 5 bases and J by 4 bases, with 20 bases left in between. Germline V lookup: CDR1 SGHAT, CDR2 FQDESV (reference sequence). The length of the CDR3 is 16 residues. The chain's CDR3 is CASSAQPDRRGYGYTF. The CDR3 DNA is TGTGCCAGCAGCGCTCAGCCAGACAGGCGAGGCTATGGCTACACCTTC. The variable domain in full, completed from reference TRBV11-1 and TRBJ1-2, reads EAEVAQSPRYKITEKSQAVAFWCDPISGHATLYWYRQILGQGPELLVQFQDESVVDDSQLPKDRFSAERLKGVDSTLKIQPAELGDSAMYLCASSAQPDRRGYGYTFGSGTRLTVV.

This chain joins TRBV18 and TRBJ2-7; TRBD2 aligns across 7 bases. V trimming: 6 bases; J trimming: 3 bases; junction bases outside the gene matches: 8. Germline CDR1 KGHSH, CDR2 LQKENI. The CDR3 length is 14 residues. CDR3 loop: CASSLWGGGYEQYF. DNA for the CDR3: TGTGCCAGCTCCCTCTGGGGGGGAGGCTACGAGCAGTACTTC.

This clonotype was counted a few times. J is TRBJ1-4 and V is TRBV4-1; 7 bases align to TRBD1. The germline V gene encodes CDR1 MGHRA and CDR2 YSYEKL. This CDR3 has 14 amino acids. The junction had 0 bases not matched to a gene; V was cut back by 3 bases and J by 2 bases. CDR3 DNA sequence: TGCGCCAGCAGCCAGACAGGGACTAATGAAAAACTGTTTTTT. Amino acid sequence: CASSQTGTNEKLFF.

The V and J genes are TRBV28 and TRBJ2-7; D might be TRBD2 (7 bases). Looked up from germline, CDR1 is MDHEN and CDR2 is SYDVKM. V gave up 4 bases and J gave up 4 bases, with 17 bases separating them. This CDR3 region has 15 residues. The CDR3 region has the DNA TGTGCCAGCAGTTCACCTCAAGGGGGGGCGTACGAGCAGTACTTC. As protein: CASSSPQGGAYEQYF.

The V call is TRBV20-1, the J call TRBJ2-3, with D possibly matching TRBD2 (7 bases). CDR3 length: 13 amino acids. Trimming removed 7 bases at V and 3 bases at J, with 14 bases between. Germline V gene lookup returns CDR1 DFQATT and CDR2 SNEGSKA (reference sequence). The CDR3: CSDGGGQTDTQYF. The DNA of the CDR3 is TGCAGTGATGGGGGGGGCCAAACAGATACGCAGTATTTT.

The CDR3 reads CASSKAFGNYYEQYF. The CDR3 DNA reads TGTGCCAGCAGCAAAGCTTTCGGCAACTACTACGAGCAGTACTTC. J is TRBJ2-7 and V is TRBV21-1. TRBV21-1 is tagged as a pseudogene. CDR3 length equals 15 residues.

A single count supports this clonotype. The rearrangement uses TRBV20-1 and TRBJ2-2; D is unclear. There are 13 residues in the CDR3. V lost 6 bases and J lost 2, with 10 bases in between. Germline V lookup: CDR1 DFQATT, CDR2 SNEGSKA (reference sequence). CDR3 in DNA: TGCAGTGCGTCGGGTACAAACACCGGGGAGCTGTTTTTT. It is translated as CSASGTNTGELFF.